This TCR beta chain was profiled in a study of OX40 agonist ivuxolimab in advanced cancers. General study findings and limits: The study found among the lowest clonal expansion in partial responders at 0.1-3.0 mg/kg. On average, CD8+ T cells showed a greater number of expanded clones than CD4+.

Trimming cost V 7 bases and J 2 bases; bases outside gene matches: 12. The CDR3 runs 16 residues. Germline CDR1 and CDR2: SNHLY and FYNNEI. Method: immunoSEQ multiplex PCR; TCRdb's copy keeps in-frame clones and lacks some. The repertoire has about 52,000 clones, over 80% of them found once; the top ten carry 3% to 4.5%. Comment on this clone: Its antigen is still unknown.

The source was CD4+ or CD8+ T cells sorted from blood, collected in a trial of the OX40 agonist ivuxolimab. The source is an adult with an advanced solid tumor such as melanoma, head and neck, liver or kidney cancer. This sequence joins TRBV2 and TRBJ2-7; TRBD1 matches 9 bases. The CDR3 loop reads CASKRRPGQGTYEQYF. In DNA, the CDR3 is TGTGCCAGCAAGAGGAGACCGGGACAGGGAACCTACGAGCAGTACTTC.